The entry below gives a single T cell receptor beta chain sequence along with its context. The sample comes from a study of shared T cell receptors in the human thymus. CDR3 length equals 13 residues. From germline, CDR1 is MNHEY and CDR2 SMNVEV (reference sequence). V lost 4 bases and J 5 bases, leaving 12 bases between the germline ends. TCRdb keeps only in-frame clones here, not all; method: immunoSEQ multiplex PCR. The sample has approximately 730,000 clones, 80% to 90% seen once; the top ten hold approximately 0.01%. These data also featured in a second study, about human thymus T cells. From that second work: Finnish infants who were healthy and having corrective surgery for congenital heart defects made up the donors. The source of the thymus tissue was resections taken during corrective heart surgery.

The genes are TRBV27 and TRBJ2-7; TRBD2 is a possible D gene (5 bases). The specimen was thymocytes. This receptor was taken from a girl under three years old with a congenital heart defect. CDR3 sequence reads: CASSSRDGDEQYF. The CDR3 DNA is TGTGCCAGCAGTTCTCGCGACGGGGACGAGCAGTACTTC.